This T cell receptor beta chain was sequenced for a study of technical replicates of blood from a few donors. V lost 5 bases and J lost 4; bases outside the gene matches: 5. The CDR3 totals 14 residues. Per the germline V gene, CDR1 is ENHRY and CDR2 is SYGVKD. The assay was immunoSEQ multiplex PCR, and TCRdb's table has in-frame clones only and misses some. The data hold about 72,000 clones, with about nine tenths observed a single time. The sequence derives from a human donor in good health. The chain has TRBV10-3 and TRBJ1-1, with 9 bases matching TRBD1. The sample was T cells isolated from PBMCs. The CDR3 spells CAISRDREITEAFF. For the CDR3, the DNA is TGTGCCATCAGTCGGGACAGGGAAATCACTGAAGCTTTCTTT.